The next 5 T cell receptor beta chains were all read from a single sample in a study of radiation and T cells in renal cell carcinoma. Profiling relied on immunoSEQ multiplex PCR, and the TCRdb table lists in-frame clones only, not all of them. Among 140,000 to 150,000 clones listed, approximately 86% were seen once. Time point specified: blood 4 weeks post-SBRT, at nephrectomy. Treatment here: 15 Gy SBRT to primary tumor, nephrectomy 4 weeks later. The input for sequencing was blood, taken from a patient whose treatment included radiotherapy and nephrectomy. The receptors originated from a woman between 45 and 65 years old with renal cell carcinoma.

This chain uses TRBV6-5 with TRBJ1-2; D is uncertain. The CDR3 spans 15 residues. Germline V lookup: CDR1 MNHEY, CDR2 SVGAGI. The V gene lost 7 bases and the J gene lost 6 bases, with 21 bases spanning the gap. Here the CDR3 reads CASTPLLGISNGYTF. The CDR3 DNA reads TGTGCCAGCACACCCCTTTTAGGCATTTCAAATGGCTACACCTTC.

This chain uses TRBV5-4 with TRBJ2-7, with 7 nucleotides matching TRBD1. Germline V gene lookup returns CDR1 SGHNT and CDR2 YYREEE (reference sequence). The ends lost 0 bases at V and 0 bases at J; junction bases unmatched: 6. The CDR3 is 16 amino acids. CDR3 in amino acids: CASSLGGRGSSYEQYF. In DNA form, the CDR3 reads TGTGCCAGCAGCTTGGGGGGCAGGGGGAGCTCCTACGAGCAGTACTTC.

CDR3 region: CASSQDPSGRDSSYEQYF. In nucleotides, the CDR3 is TGCGCCAGCAGCCAAGACCCTAGCGGGAGGGATAGCTCCTACGAGCAGTACTTC. This chain joins TRBV4-3 and TRBJ2-7; TRBD2 matches at 12 bases. CDR1 and CDR2 (germline): LGHNA, YSLEER. This CDR3 comprises 18 residues. The J segment lost 0 bases and the V segment lost 0 bases, leaving 6 bases of the junction unmatched.

V usage is TRBV21-1 and J usage is TRBJ2-7; the table's D gene call, TRBD2, was not cross checked with the DNA. TRBV21-1 is a pseudogene. This CDR3 region has 13 residues. In DNA form, the CDR3 reads TGTGCCAGCACCACCGGGACTGGCTACGAGCAGTACTTC. Amino acids: CASTTGTGYEQYF.

This clone was seen a single time. The chain carries TRBV6-6 and TRBJ2-1; D is ambiguous. V was shortened by 0 bases and J by 9 bases, with 6 bases between the two germline ends. The germline V gene has CDR1 MNHNY and CDR2 SVGAGI (reference sequence). The CDR3 is made up of 12 amino acids. CDR3 sequence (DNA): TGTGCCAGCAGTTACTCGACCGGTGAGCAGTTCTTC. This sequence encodes CASSYSTGEQFF.